This entry lists 22 T cell receptor beta chains sequenced from one sample in a study of cytomegalovirus exposure and HLA in healthy donors. The PCR made use of 60 Vbeta and 13 Jbeta primers. The repertoire was sequenced with immunoSEQ multiplex PCR; TCRdb's copy has only in-frame clones and lacks some. The sample lists about 78,000 clones, approximately 77% seen once, with around 10% in the top ten. The sequencing sample was made of PBMCs. These receptors were obtained from a woman in her thirties or forties in good health and CMV-seropositive.

J is TRBJ1-5 and V is TRBV10-2; tentatively, D is TRBD1 (6 bases). Per the germline V gene, CDR1 is WSHSY and CDR2 is SAAADI. V was trimmed by 0 bases and J by 1 base, leaving 13 bases between them. This CDR3 is 17 amino acids long. CDR3: CASSESGARGSNQPQHF. CDR3 coding DNA: TGCGCCAGCAGTGAGTCGGGGGCGAGAGGGAGCAATCAGCCCCAGCATTTT.

The chain uses TRBV5-1 and TRBJ2-5; D is possibly TRBD1 (5 bases). Deletions cut 0 bases from V and 1 base from J, with 10 bases between. There are 15 residues in the CDR3. Germline CDR1 and CDR2: SGHRS and YFSETQ. CDR3 region: CASSLARAGQETQYF. In DNA, the CDR3 is TGCGCCAGCAGCTTGGCCAGGGCAGGCCAAGAGACCCAGTACTTC. The full variable domain, completed using reference TRBV5-1 and TRBJ2-5, is KAGVTQTPRYLIKTRGQQVTLSCSPISGHRSVSWYQQTPGQGLQFLFEYFSETQRNKGNFPGRFSGRQFSNSRSEMNVSTLELGDSALYLCASSLARAGQETQYFGPGTRLLVL.

The genes are TRBV10-2 and TRBJ2-3; 7 bases map to TRBD2. Losses at the gene ends were 3 bases for V and 1 base for J; bases not matched to a gene: 13. Germline assignment: CDR1 WSHSY and CDR2 SAAADI. The CDR3 is 18 amino acids. The chain's CDR3 is CASSDWAGAKTGTDTQYF. The CDR3 bases are TGCGCCAGCAGTGATTGGGCGGGAGCAAAAACCGGCACAGATACGCAGTATTTT.

The chain has TRBV28 and TRBJ2-7, with D perhaps matching TRBD2 (5 bases). Between the trimmed V and J ends, which lost 5 bases and 1 base, there was a span of 12 bases. This CDR3 contains 14 residues. CDR1 and CDR2 from the germline V gene are MDHEN and SYDVKM. This CDR3 reads CASSIPTGSYEQYF. CDR3 sequence (DNA): TGTGCCAGCAGTATACCCACGGGGTCCTACGAGCAGTACTTC.

V usage is TRBV19 and J usage is TRBJ1-5, with TRBD1 matching over 9 bases. In germline, CDR1 is LNHDA, CDR2 SQIVND (reference sequence). The CDR3 loop spans 16 amino acids. V lost 6 bases to trimming and J lost 5 bases; unmatched junction nucleotides: 11. CDR3 sequence (DNA): TGTGCCAGTAGGCCCCCGTGGGACAGGGTGGATCAGCCCCAGCATTTT. It codes for CASRPPWDRVDQPQHF.

This chain uses TRBV4-1 with TRBJ1-5; weak D call: TRBD1 (5 bases). Germline-derived CDR1 and CDR2 are MGHRA and YSYEKL. V was trimmed by 0 bases and J by 5 bases, leaving 8 bases between them. The CDR3 contains 14 residues. The CDR3, as DNA: TGCGCCAGCAGCCAAGAAGGGGATTATCAGCCCCAGCATTTT. The encoded protein is CASSQEGDYQPQHF.

This chain links TRBV9 with TRBJ2-1, with D perhaps matching TRBD2 (6 bases). Per germline, CDR1 SGDLS and CDR2 YYNGEE. The CDR3 totals 15 residues. V dropped 0 bases and J dropped 6 bases, with 13 bases sitting between them. CDR3 sequence: CASSVGGTVFNEQFF. DNA of the CDR3: TGTGCCAGCAGCGTAGGCGGGACTGTATTCAATGAGCAGTTCTTC.

The chain has TRBV6-6 and TRBJ1-1; 12 bases line up with TRBD1. The CDR3 length is 16 residues. Germline trimming cut 4 bases from V and 1 base from J; bases unmatched to any gene: 4. Germline CDR1 is MNHNY and CDR2 is SVGAGI (reference sequence). The CDR3 bases are TGTGCCAGCAGTTCCGGGACAGGGGGCGGGAACACTGAAGCTTTCTTT. This sequence encodes CASSSGTGGGNTEAFF.

The CDR3: CASREVGQGKSRTEAFF. CDR3 bases: TGTGCCAGCAGGGAAGTGGGACAGGGGAAAAGTAGGACTGAAGCTTTCTTT. The chain uses TRBV28 and TRBJ1-1, with 10 bases matching TRBD1. CDR3 length equals 17 residues. Germline trimming cut 6 bases from V and 5 bases from J; bases unmatched to any gene: 15. Looked up from germline, CDR1 is MDHEN and CDR2 is SYDVKM.

The chain employs TRBV19 and TRBJ2-7, with TRBD1 matching 9 bases. V lost 4 bases, J lost 7 bases, and 5 bases stayed unmatched. The CDR3 has 13 amino acids. Germline V gene data show CDR1 as LNHDA and CDR2 as SQIVND (reference sequence). In nucleotides, the CDR3 is TGTGCCAGTAGTACGGACAGGGGTTCGGAGCAGTACTTC. Amino acids: CASSTDRGSEQYF. The variable domain in full, with the rest retrieved from reference TRBV19 and TRBJ2-7, is DGGITQSPKYLFRKEGQNVTLSCEQNLNHDAMYWYRQDPGQGLRLIYYSQIVNDFQKGDIAEGYSVSREKKESFPLTVTSAQKNPTAFYLCASSTDRGSEQYFGPGTRLTVT.

The V and J genes are TRBV18 and TRBJ1-6, with D hard to call. Germline CDR1 reads KGHSH; CDR2 reads LQKENI. The CDR3 consists of 15 residues. V dropped 3 bases and J dropped 2 bases, with 8 bases sitting between them. The CDR3 loop reads CASSPEVPYNSPLHF. Written as DNA, the CDR3 is TGTGCCAGCTCACCGGAGGTCCCCTATAATTCACCCCTCCACTTT.

This clone was detected a few times. V usage is TRBV7-2 and J usage is TRBJ2-1; D is possibly TRBD1 (6 bases). The CDR3 runs to 13 residues. V was pared by 3 bases and J by 10 bases, with 13 bases between. The germline V gene has CDR1 SGHTA and CDR2 FQGNSA. CDR3 residues: CASSLRTEVEQFF. CDR3 sequence (DNA): TGTGCCAGCAGCTTGCGGACAGAGGTAGAGCAGTTCTTC.

The rearrangement joins TRBV19 to TRBJ2-2; 7 bases align to TRBD1. J was trimmed by 7 bases and V by 10 bases; bases with no gene match: 15. The CDR3 has 15 amino acids. Germline values: CDR1 LNHDA, CDR2 SQIVND (reference sequence). CDR3 bases: TGTGCCACTACAGAAAGGACAGGATTTGTCGGGGAGCTGTTTTTT. This sequence encodes CATTERTGFVGELFF.

This clone has only a few counts. The chain links TRBV6-1 to TRBJ1-5; maybe TRBD1 (6 bases). V lost 3 bases and J 7 bases, leaving 19 bases between the germline ends. CDR1 and CDR2 from the germline V gene are MNHNS and SASEGT. The CDR3 extends over 16 amino acids. Written as DNA, the CDR3 is TGTGCCAGCAGTGAGGGGTTCGGGGGGGCACGGCAGCCCCAGCATTTT. Translation: CASSEGFGGARQPQHF.

This clone appeared a single time. The chain has TRBV28 and TRBJ1-5; 11 bases agree with TRBD1. Germline CDR1 and CDR2: MDHEN and SYDVKM. V trimming: 8 bases; J trimming: 6 bases; junction bases outside the gene matches: 6. The CDR3 is made up of 14 amino acids. CDR3 sequence: CASRDRGTGQPQHF. The CDR3, as DNA: TGTGCCAGCCGGGACAGGGGGACAGGTCAGCCCCAGCATTTT.

The V and J genes are TRBV4-2 and TRBJ1-2, with a possible D match to TRBD1 (5 bases). V lost 0 bases to trimming and J lost 5 bases, with 13 bases between them. This CDR3 has 15 residues. From germline, CDR1 is LGHNA and CDR2 YNFKEQ. This chain's CDR3 is CASSQDRSGSYGYTF. The CDR3 DNA reads TGTGCCAGCAGCCAAGATAGGTCAGGGTCTTATGGCTACACCTTC.

This chain connects TRBV28 to TRBJ1-1; TRBD1 is a possible D gene (5 bases). Looked up from germline, CDR1 is MDHEN and CDR2 is SYDVKM. V gave up 11 bases and J gave up 3 bases, with 19 bases separating them. The CDR3 runs 14 residues. The CDR3 here is CAFSAAGQDTEAFF. In nucleotides, the CDR3 is TGTGCCTTCTCCGCGGCAGGGCAGGACACTGAAGCTTTCTTT.

The V gene is TRBV28, the J gene TRBJ2-7; 11 bases are shared with TRBD1. V shed 3 bases, J shed 3 bases, and the junction held 13 bases outside the gene matches. This CDR3 is built from 18 residues. Germline V gene data show CDR1 as MDHEN and CDR2 as SYDVKM. CDR3 in DNA: TGTGCCAGCAGTTTCACGATGGCTGGGACAGGGGGATTCTACGAGCAGTACTTC. Translated, it gives CASSFTMAGTGGFYEQYF.

The chain has TRBV20-1 and TRBJ2-1; D is ambiguous. Trimming left V 6 bases short and J 5 bases short, with 5 bases between. The CDR3 contains 10 residues. CDR1 DFQATT and CDR2 SNEGSKA come from the germline V gene (reference sequence). The CDR3 DNA reads as TGCAGTGCGTCCGACAATGAGCAGTTCTTC. This codes for CSASDNEQFF.

CDR3 sequence: CASRDRAGEQYF. The CDR3 DNA reads as TGTGCCAGCAGGGACAGGGCAGGCGAGCAGTACTTC. The J gene is TRBJ2-7, the V gene TRBV6-5; TRBD1 aligns across 8 bases. Germline V gives CDR1 MNHEY, CDR2 SVGAGI. CDR3 length equals 12 residues. Unmatched junction bases numbered 4, after V lost 6 bases and J lost 6 bases.

The V and J genes are TRBV5-6 and TRBJ2-3; D is possibly TRBD1 (6 bases). The CDR3 extends over 14 amino acids. CDR1 and CDR2 from the germline V gene are SGHDT and YYEEEE. Trimming shortened V by 1 base and J by 4 bases, and 10 bases separated the two germline ends. As DNA, the CDR3 is TGTGCCAGCAGCTTGACCAGGGGTCCAGATACGCAGTATTTT. Residues: CASSLTRGPDTQYF.

The V gene is TRBV5-8, the J gene TRBJ1-3, with D unresolved. The CDR3 extends over 15 amino acids. Trimming pared 0 bases from V and 0 bases from J, leaving 7 bases between. The germline gives CDR1 SGHTS, CDR2 YDEGEE. CDR3 DNA sequence: TGTGCCAGCAGCTTGGGGTGGAGCTCTGGAAACACCATATATTTT. This encodes CASSLGWSSGNTIYF.